The source of this T cell receptor beta chain is a study of blood T cell repertoires in COVID-19. Study background: The United States, Italy and Spain supplied acute and convalescent COVID-19 samples.

This clone came up a few times. CDR3 length: 16 residues. Germline trimming cut 6 bases from V and 0 bases from J; bases unmatched to any gene: 5. Germline loops: CDR1 LNHDA, CDR2 SQIVND (reference sequence). As processed by the authors: From reference gene primer amplification, estimates of nucleated cell counts were derived. The table came from immunoSEQ multiplex PCR; TCRdb's copy has only in-frame clones and leaves some out. The V and J calls and clone size are taken from that table; D and trimming were inferred from the DNA. The sample has 150,000 to 200,000 clones; over 80% are singletons. This chain joins TRBV19 and TRBJ2-2, with TRBD1 matching 9 bases. Source material: peripheral blood. The TCR comes from a woman aged 40 to 49 with COVID-19, enrolled during active disease. CDR3 bases: TGTGCCAGTAGCGGGGACAGGGCCCCGAACACCGGGGAGCTGTTTTTT. Translating gives CASSGDRAPNTGELFF.